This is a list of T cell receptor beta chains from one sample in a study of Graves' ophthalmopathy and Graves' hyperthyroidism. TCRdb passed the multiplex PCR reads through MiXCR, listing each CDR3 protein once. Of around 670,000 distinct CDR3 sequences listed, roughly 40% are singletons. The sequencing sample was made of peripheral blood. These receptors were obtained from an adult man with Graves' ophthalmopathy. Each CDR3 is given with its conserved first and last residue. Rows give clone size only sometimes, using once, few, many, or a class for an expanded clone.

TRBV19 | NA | CASSIGPVQETQYF
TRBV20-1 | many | CSADSGTNTEAFF
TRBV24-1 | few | CASSFRGIDQPQHF
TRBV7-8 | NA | CASSTDRGSSYNSPLHF
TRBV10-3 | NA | CAISDSLGTDTQYF
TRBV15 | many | CATSREGVSNQPQHF
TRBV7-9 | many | CASSWRTGREQYF
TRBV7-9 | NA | CASSVSGTGGGYGYTF
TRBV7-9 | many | CASSLRGTNSPLHF
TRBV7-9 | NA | CASSLNPTGGLYGYTF
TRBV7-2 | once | CASSFWPRRTGGLNYGYTF
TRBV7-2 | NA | CASSLLGGSPGANVLTF
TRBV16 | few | CASSQEGYTEAFF
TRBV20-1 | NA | CNARDFDETQYF
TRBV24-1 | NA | CASRQGPGQPQHF
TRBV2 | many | CASSENQGEGDGYTF
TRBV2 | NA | CASRNSGGAFNEQFF
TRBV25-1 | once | CAARLTPNYGYTF
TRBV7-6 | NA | CASSWDGVNTEAFF
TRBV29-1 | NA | CSVAGGPDKETQYF
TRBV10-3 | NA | CASNQGRAEAFF
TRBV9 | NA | CASSLYRRSRASGANVLTF
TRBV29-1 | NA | CSSLGAGMNTEAFF
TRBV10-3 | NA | CAISDLSGKVAQYF
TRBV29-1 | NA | CSVRSGRGEKLFF
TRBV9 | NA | CASSVLGGGIGETQYF
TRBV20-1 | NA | CSATRDGRYGYTF
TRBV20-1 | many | CSAGWETQYF
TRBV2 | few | CASRLDRVSNYGYTF
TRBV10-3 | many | CAIGYTGTAQETQYF
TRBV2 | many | CASSIPDYEKLFF
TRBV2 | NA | CASRDTGTGGPGANVLTF
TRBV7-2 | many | CASGGGSSNQPQHF
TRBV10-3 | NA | CAISPSGGADYEQYF
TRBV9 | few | CASSVERGLGNTIYF
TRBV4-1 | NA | CASSQSVAGPAFF
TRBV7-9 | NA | CASSLGGYSGNTIYF
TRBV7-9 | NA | CASSPEDYQEAQYF
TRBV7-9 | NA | CASSWGGAVLTF